The clone carrying this T cell receptor beta chain was observed many times. Trimming took off 3 bases at V and 1 base at J, with 6 bases between the two ends. This CDR3 has 13 residues. Germline V gene data show CDR1 as LNHDA and CDR2 as SQIVND (reference sequence). Samples came from axillary lymph nodes draining the breast cancer. The data belong to a study of breast tumors, draining lymph nodes, adjacent tissues. TCRdb re-called the multiplex PCR reads with MiXCR, one entry per CDR3 protein. Among approximately 150,000 distinct CDR3 sequences listed, approximately 33% were seen once. The chain couples TRBV19 to TRBJ1-2, with D uncertain. Sequenced sample: axillary lymph node tissue. The receptor comes from a female donor with breast cancer. Some clones in this sample may be carry-over from other donors' samples. DNA for the CDR3: TGTGCCAGTAGTATCGACGGTAACTATGGCTACACCTTC. Protein sequence: CASSIDGNYGYTF.